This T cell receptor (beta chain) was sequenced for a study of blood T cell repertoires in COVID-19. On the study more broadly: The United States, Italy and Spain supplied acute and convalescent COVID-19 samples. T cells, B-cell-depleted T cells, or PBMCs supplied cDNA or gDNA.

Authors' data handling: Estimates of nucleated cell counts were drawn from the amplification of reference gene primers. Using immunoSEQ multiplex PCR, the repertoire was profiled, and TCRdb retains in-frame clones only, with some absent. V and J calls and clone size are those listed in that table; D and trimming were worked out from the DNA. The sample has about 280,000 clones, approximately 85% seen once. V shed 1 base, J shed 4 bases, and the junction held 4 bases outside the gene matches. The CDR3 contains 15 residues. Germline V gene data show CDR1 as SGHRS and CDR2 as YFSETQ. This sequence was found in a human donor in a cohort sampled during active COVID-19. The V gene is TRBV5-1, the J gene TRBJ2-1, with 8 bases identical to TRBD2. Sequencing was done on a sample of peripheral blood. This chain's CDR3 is CASSLTGREYNEQFF. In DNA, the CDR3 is TGCGCCAGCAGCTTGACCGGGAGGGAGTACAATGAGCAGTTCTTC.